Reported below is one T cell receptor beta chain. No antigen is known for it. The record has no base qualities; no much larger clone is one base away. To sequence the TCRbeta CDR3 region, genomic DNA was isolated from the sorted cells. TCRbeta CDR3 regions were sequenced using the immunoSEQ Assay. Held by TCRdb, this immuneACCESS table contains in-frame sequences only and omits some clones. Under half of the omission traces to an unresolved V gene where checked; the cause of the rest is unknown. The sample contains 85,000 to 100,000 clones, roughly nine tenths of them found a single time. Around 0.31% of the sample rests with the top ten. This sample was included in a study of OX40 agonist ivuxolimab in advanced cancers. Regarding the study in general: Ivuxolimab was a fully human IgG2 agonistic monoclonal antibody targeting the costimulatory receptor OX40 (CD134). Peripheral TCRbeta sequencing aimed to test whether ivuxolimab altered TCR sequence diversity and caused clonal T-cell expansion. Partial responses occurred in three dose-escalation patients: two with cutaneous melanoma and one with hepatocellular carcinoma. Intravenous ivuxolimab was administered to patients every 2 weeks at six dose levels: 0.01, 0.1, 0.3, 1.5, 3 and 10 mg/kg. Prior anti-PD-1, anti-PD-L1 or anti-CTLA-4 therapy was permitted, and 40% of dose-escalation patients had received checkpoint inhibitors. In the dose-escalation cohort, around 80% of patients were male, and the mean age was approximately 60 years with a range of roughly 20 to 80. Among the 50 to 55 dose-escalation patients, 19 had hepatocellular carcinoma, approximately 15 melanoma, 9 renal cell carcinoma and 9 head and neck cancer. The monotherapy dose-escalation portion (N ≈ 50 patients) of the phase I ivuxolimab trial is reported in the paper.

What the research found in general, with its limitations: The antigen specificity of the clonally expanded peripheral T cells was not determined. At doses of 0.1 to 3.0 mg/kg, clonal expansion of both CD4+ and CD8+ T cells in blood was seen between baseline and week 6. In partial responders in the 0.1-3.0 mg/kg groups, normalized peripheral clonal expansion was found to be among the lowest, especially among CD8+ T cells. After ivuxolimab, expanded clones were on average more numerous among CD8+ T cells than among CD4+ T cells. Low levels of normalized T-cell clonal expansion were also seen in some nonresponding patients.

Patients with a history of autoimmune disease or receiving systemic immunosuppression were excluded from the trial. Peripheral blood for TCR sequencing was drawn from every dose cohort at baseline, at cycle 4 day 1 and at cycle 7 day 1. Samples came from an open-label, multicenter, first-in-human phase I dose-escalation trial of ivuxolimab. Adults with locally advanced or metastatic melanoma, renal cell carcinoma, hepatocellular carcinoma or head and neck squamous cell carcinoma were enrolled in the trial. Before TCR sequencing, CD4+ T cells and CD8+ T cells were sorted from peripheral blood as separate populations. This specimen consisted of CD4+ or CD8+ T cells sorted from blood, obtained in a trial of the OX40 agonist ivuxolimab. The receptor comes from an adult with an advanced solid tumor such as melanoma, head and neck, liver or kidney cancer.

The DNA sequence is TGTGCCAGCAGTGTTATGGGAGGTTCCTACAATGAGCAGTTCTTC. Its coded protein is CASSVMGGSYNEQFF. Rearrangement joined TRBV9 to TRBJ2-1, with a weak D call of TRBD2 (6 bases match). V is reduced by 5 bases and J by 1 base, leaving a spacing of 13 bases between them. Based on the germline V gene, the CDR1 and CDR2 sequences are SGDLS and YYNGEE. The CDR3 measures 15 amino acids from cysteine to phenylalanine. Only the CDR3 portion is preserved as DNA: 45 bases, with reading frame beginning at the first base.